This T cell receptor beta chain was recovered during a study of shared clonotypes between healthy human individuals. Study results and limitations: Tissue TCR repertoires likely differ from these blood-only repertoires.

The CDR3 is 15 amino acids. Germline values: CDR1 SGHRS, CDR2 YFSETQ. V was clipped by 0 bases and J by 0 bases, with 9 bases between them. To note about this clone: Its antigen is unidentified.

Splitting of each subset's genomic DNA was done evenly across several immunoSEQ plates. The protocol was immunoSEQ multiplex PCR, while the TCRdb copy is restricted to in-frame clones and leaves out a portion. This sample carries a few million clones, about nine tenths of them seen once, and the ten largest clones take roughly 0.34%. Specimen: naive CD4+ T cells from PBMCs. Subset meaning: CD45RA+ positively selected. This chain connects TRBV5-1 to TRBJ1-2; the D is unclear. The receptor comes from a man younger than 35 in good health. Some clones in this sample may be carry-over from other donors' samples. CDR3 residues: CASSLGGVANYGYTF. In DNA, the CDR3 is TGCGCCAGCAGCTTGGGCGGGGTAGCTAACTATGGCTACACCTTC.